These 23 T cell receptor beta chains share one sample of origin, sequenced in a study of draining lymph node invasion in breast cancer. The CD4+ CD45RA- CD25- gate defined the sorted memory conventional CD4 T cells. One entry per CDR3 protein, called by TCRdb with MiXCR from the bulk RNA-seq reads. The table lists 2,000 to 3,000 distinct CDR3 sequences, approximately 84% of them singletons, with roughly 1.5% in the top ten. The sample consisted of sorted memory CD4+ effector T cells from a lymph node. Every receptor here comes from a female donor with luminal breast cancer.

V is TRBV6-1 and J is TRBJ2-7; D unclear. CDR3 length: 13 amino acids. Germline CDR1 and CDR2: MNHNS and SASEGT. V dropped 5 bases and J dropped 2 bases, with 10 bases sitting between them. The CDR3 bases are TGTGCCAGCAGTTCCCAGGCTGCCTACGAGCAGTACTTC. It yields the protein CASSSQAAYEQYF.

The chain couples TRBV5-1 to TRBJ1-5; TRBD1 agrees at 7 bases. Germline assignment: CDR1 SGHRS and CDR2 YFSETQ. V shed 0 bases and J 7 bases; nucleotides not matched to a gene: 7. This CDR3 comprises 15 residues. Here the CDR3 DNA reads TGCGCCAGCAGCTTGGAGACAGGGCTAGGGCAGCCCCAGCATTTT. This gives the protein CASSLETGLGQPQHF.

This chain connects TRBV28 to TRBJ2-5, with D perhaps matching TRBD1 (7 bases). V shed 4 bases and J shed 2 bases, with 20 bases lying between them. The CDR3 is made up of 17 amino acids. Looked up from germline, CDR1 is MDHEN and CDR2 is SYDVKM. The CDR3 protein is CASSSLALTGTQETQYF. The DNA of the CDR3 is TGTGCCAGCAGTTCCCTCGCATTGACAGGGACTCAAGAGACCCAGTACTTC.

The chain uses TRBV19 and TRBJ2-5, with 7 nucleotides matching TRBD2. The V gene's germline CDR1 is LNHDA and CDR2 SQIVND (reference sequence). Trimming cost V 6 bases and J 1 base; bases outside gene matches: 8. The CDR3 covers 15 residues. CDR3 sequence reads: CASSPVGGGQETQYF. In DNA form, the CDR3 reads TGTGCCAGTAGCCCAGTCGGCGGGGGCCAAGAGACCCAGTACTTC. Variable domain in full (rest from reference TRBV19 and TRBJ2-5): DGGITQSPKYLFRKEGQNVTLSCEQNLNHDAMYWYRQDPGQGLRLIYYSQIVNDFQKGDIAEGYSVSREKKESFPLTVTSAQKNPTAFYLCASSPVGGGQETQYFGPGTRLLVL.

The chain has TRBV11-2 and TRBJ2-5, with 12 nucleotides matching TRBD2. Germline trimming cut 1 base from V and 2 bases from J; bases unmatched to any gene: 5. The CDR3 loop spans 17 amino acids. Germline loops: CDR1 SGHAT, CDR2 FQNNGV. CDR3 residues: CASSLGLAGGGQETQYF. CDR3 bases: TGTGCCAGCAGCTTAGGCCTAGCGGGGGGGGGGCAAGAGACCCAGTACTTC. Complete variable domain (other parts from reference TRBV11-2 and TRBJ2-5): EAGVAQSPRYKIIEKRQSVAFWCNPISGHATLYWYQQILGQGPKLLIQFQNNGVVDDSQLPKDRFSAERLKGVDSTLKIQPAKLEDSAVYLCASSLGLAGGGQETQYFGPGTRLLVL.

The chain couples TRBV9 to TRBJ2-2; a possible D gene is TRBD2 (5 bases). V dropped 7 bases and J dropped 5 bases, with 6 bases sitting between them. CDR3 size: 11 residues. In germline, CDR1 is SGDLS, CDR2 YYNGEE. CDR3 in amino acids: CASGRTGELFF. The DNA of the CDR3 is TGTGCCAGCGGGAGAACCGGGGAGCTGTTTTTT.

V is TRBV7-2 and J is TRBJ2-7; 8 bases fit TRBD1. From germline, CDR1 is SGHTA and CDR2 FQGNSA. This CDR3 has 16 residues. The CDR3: CASSGRQGSAPYEQYV. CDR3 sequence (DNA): TGCGCCAGCAGCGGACGACAGGGGTCCGCTCCCTACGAGCAGTACGTC.

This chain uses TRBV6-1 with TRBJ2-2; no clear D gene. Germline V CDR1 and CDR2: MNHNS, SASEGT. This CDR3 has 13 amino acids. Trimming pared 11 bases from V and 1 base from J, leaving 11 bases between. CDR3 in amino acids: CAVTQLNTGELFF. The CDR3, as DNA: TGTGCCGTCACGCAGCTGAACACCGGGGAGCTGTTTTTT.

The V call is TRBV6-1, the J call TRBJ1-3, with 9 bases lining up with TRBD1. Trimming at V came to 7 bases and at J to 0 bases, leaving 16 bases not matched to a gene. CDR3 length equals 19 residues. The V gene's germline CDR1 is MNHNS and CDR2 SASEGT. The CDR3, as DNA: TGTGCCAGCAAGTCGGGACAGGGACGTCTACCGAGCTCTGGAAACACCATATATTTT. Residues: CASKSGQGRLPSSGNTIYF.

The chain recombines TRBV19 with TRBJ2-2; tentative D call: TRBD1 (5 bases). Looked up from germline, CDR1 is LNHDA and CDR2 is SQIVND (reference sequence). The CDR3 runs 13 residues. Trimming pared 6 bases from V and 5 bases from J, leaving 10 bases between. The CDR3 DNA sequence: TGTGCCAGTAGGTCGACAGTTACCGGGGAGCTGTTTTTT. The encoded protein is CASRSTVTGELFF.

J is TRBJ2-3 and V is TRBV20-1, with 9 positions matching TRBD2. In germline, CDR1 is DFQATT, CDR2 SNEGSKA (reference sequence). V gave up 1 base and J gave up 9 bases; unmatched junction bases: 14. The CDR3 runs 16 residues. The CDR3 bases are TGCAGTGCTAGAGTAGAGCTAGCGGGGCTTTCGGACACGCAGTATTTT. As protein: CSARVELAGLSDTQYF.

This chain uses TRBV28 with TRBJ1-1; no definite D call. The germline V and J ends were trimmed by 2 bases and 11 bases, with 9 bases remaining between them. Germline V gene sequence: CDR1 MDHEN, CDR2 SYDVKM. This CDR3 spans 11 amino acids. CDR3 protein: CASSLGSRAFF. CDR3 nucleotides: TGTGCCAGCAGTTTAGGTAGTAGGGCTTTCTTT. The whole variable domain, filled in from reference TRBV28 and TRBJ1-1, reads DVKVTQSSRYLVKRTGEKVFLECVQDMDHENMFWYRQDPGLGLRLIYFSYDVKMKEKGDIPEGYSVSREKKERFSLILESASTNQTSMYLCASSLGSRAFFGQGTRLTVV.

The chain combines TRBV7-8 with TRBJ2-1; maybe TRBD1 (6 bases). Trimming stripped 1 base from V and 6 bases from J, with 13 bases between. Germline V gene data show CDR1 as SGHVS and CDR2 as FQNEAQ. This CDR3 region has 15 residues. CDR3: CASSLGSDRTNEQFF. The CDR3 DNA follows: TGTGCCAGCAGCTTAGGGTCTGACAGGACCAATGAGCAGTTCTTC.

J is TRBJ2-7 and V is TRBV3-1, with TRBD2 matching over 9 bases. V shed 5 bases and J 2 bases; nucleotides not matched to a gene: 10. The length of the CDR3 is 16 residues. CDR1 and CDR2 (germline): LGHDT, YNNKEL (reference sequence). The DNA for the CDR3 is TGTGCCAGCAGCGGAAGGATCCGCGGGGGGGCCTACGAGCAGTACGTC. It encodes CASSGRIRGGAYEQYV.

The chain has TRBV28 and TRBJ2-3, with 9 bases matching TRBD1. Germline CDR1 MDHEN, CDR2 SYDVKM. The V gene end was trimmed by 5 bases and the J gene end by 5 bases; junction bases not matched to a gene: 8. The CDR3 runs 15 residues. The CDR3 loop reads CASSPPGQGKDTQYF. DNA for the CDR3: TGTGCCAGCAGTCCACCGGGACAGGGAAAAGATACGCAGTATTTT.

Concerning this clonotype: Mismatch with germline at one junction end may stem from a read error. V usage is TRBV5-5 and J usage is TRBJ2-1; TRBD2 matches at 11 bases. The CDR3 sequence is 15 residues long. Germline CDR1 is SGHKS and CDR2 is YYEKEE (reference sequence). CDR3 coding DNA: TGTGCCAGCAGCTTCCTAGCGGGGGGCTACGATGAGCAGTTCTTC. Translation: CASSFLAGGYDEQFF. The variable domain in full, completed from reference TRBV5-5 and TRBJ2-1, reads DAGVTQSPTHLIKTRGQQVTLRCSPISGHKSVSWYQQVLGQGPQFIFQYYEKEERGRGNFPDRFSARQFPNYSSELNVNALLLGDSALYLCASSFLAGGYDEQFFGPGTRLTVL.

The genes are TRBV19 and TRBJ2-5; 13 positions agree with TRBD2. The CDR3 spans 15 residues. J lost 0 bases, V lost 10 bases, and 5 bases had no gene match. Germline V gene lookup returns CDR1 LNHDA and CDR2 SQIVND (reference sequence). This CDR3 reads CATRTSGGHQETQYF. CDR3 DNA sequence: TGTGCCACCAGGACTAGCGGGGGCCACCAAGAGACCCAGTACTTC.

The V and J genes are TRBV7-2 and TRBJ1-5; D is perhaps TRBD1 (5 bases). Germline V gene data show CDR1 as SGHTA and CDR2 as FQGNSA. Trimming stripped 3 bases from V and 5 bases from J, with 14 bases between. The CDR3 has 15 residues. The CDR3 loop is CASSFSGGVDQPQHF. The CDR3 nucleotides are TGTGCCAGCAGCTTTTCGGGGGGGGTGGATCAGCCCCAGCATTTT.

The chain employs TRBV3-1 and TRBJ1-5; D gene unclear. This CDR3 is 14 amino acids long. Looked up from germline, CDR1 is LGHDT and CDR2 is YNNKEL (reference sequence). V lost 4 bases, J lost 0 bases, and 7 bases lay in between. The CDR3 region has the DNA TGTGCCAGCAGCCCCCTGAATAGCAATCAGCCCCAGCATTTT. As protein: CASSPLNSNQPQHF.

The CDR3 DNA reads as TGCGCCAGCAGCTTGGACCCTCAAGGGGCCAACGTCCTGACTTTC. Translating it yields CASSLDPQGANVLTF. V gene TRBV5-1 combines with J gene TRBJ2-6; the D is unclear. This CDR3 region has 15 residues. Trimming took 0 bases from V and 4 from J, leaving 8 bases between them. Germline CDR1 SGHRS, CDR2 YFSETQ. The complete variable domain, with remaining parts taken from reference TRBV5-1 and TRBJ2-6, reads KAGVTQTPRYLIKTRGQQVTLSCSPISGHRSVSWYQQTPGQGLQFLFEYFSETQRNKGNFPGRFSGRQFSNSRSEMNVSTLELGDSALYLCASSLDPQGANVLTFGAGSRLTVL.

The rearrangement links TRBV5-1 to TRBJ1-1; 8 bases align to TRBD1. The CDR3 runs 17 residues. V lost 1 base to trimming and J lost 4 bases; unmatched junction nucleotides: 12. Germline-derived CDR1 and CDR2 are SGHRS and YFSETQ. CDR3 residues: CASSLRLGQGAGTEAFF. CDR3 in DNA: TGCGCCAGCAGCTTGCGATTGGGGCAGGGGGCAGGCACTGAAGCTTTCTTT.

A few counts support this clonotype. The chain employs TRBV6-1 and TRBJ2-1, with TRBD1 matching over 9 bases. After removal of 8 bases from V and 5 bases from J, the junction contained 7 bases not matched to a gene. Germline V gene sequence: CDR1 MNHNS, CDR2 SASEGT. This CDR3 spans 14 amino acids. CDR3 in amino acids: CASLGTGINNEQFF. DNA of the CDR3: TGTGCCAGCCTGGGGACAGGGATCAACAATGAGCAGTTCTTC.

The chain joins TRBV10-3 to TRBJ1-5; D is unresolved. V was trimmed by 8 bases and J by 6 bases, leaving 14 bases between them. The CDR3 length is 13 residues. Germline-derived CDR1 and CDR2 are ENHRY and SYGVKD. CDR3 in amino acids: CAIAGKDGQPQHF. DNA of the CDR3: TGTGCCATCGCCGGGAAAGATGGTCAGCCCCAGCATTTT.